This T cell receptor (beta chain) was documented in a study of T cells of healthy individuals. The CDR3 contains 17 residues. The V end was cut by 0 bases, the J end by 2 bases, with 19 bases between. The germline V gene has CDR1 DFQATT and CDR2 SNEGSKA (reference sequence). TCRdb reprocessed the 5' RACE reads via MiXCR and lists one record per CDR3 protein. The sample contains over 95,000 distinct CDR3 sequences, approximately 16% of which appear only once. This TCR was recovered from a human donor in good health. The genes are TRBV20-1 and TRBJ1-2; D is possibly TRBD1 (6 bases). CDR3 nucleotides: TGCAGTGCTAGAGACACCAGGGAGGGGGGGGCAAACTATGGCTACACCTTC. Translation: CSARDTREGGANYGYTF.